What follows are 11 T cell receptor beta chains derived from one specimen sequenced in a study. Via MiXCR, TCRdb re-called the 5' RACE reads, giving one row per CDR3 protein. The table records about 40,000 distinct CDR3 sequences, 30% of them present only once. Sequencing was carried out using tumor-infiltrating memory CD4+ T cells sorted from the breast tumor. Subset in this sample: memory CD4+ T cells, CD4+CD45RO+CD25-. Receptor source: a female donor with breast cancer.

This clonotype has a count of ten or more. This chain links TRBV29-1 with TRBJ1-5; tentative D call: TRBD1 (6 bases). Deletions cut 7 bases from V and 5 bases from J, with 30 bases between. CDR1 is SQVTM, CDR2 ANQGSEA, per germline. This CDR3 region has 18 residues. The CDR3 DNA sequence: TGCAGCGGGACGTCAAAACCGGGACATCACCTCGGGGATCAGCCCCAGCATTTT. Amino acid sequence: CSGTSKPGHHLGDQPQHF.

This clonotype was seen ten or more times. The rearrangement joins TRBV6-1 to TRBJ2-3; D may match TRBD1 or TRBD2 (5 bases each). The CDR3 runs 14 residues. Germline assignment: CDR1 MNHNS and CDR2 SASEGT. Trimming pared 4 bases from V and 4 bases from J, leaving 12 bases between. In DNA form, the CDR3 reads TGTGCCAGCAGTGCCGGACGGGGCGCAGATACGCAGTATTTT. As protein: CASSAGRGADTQYF.

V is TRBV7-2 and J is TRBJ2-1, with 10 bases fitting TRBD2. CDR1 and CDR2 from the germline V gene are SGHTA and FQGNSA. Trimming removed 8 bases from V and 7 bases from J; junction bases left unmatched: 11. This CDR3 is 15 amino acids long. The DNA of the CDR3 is TGTGCCAGCCGACGAGCGGGGGGGGGGCAAAATGAGCAGTTCTTC. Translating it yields CASRRAGGGQNEQFF.

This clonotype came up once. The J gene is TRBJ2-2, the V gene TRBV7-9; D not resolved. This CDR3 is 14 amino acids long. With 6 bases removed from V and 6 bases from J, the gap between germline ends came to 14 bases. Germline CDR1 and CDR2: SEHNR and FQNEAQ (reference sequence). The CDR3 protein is CASRPPTDSGELFF. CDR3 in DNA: TGTGCCAGCAGACCACCTACAGATTCCGGGGAGCTGTTTTTT.

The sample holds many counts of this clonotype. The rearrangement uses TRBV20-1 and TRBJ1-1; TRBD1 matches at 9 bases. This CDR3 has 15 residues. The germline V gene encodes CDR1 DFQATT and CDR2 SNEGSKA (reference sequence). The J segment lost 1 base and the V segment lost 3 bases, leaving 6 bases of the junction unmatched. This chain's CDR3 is CSASPRQGENTEAFF. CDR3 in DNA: TGCAGTGCTAGTCCAAGACAGGGGGAGAACACTGAAGCTTTCTTT.

CDR3 DNA: TGCGCCAGCAGGGAAACTAGCACAGATACGCAGTATTTT. It translates to CASRETSTDTQYF. V gene TRBV5-1 combines with J gene TRBJ2-3; no clear D. Germline assignment: CDR1 SGHRS and CDR2 YFSETQ. V was pared by 5 bases and J by 0 bases, with 7 bases between. The CDR3 is 13 residues long.

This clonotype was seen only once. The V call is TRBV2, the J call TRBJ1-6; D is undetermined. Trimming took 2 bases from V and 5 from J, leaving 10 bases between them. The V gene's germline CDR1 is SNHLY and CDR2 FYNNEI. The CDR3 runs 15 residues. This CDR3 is CASSEMAADNSPLHF. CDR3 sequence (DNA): TGTGCCAGCAGTGAAATGGCAGCGGATAATTCACCCCTCCACTTT.

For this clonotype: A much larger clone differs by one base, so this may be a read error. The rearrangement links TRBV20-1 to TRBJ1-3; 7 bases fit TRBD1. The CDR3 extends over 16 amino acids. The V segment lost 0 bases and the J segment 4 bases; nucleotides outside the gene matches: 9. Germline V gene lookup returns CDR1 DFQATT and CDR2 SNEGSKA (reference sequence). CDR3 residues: CSARDDRGGLGNTIYF. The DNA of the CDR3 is TGCAGTGCTAGAGATGATAGAGGGGGCCTAGGAAACACCATATATTTT.

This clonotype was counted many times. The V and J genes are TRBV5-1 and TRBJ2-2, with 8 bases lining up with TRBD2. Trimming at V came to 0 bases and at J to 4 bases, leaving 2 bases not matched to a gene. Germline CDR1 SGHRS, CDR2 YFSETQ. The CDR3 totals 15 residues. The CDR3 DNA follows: TGCGCCAGCAGCTTGGCCCGGGGGGGCACCGGGGAGCTGTTTTTT. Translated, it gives CASSLARGGTGELFF.

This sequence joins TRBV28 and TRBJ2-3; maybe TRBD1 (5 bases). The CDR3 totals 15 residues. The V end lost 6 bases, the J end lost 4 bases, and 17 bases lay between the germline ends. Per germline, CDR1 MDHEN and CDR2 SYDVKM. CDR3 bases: TGTGCCAGCAGCCAGACCAGGGCCGACGCAGATACGCAGTATTTT. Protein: CASSQTRADADTQYF.

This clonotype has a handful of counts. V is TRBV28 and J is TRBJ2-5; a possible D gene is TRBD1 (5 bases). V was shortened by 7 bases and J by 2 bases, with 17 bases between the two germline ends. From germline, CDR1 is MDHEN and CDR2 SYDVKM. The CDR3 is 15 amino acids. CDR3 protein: CASTTNGQGQETQYF. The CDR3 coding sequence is TGTGCCAGCACCACTAACGGCCAGGGTCAAGAGACCCAGTACTTC. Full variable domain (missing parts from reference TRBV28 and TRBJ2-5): DVKVTQSSRYLVKRTGEKVFLECVQDMDHENMFWYRQDPGLGLRLIYFSYDVKMKEKGDIPEGYSVSREKKERFSLILESASTNQTSMYLCASTTNGQGQETQYFGPGTRLLVL.